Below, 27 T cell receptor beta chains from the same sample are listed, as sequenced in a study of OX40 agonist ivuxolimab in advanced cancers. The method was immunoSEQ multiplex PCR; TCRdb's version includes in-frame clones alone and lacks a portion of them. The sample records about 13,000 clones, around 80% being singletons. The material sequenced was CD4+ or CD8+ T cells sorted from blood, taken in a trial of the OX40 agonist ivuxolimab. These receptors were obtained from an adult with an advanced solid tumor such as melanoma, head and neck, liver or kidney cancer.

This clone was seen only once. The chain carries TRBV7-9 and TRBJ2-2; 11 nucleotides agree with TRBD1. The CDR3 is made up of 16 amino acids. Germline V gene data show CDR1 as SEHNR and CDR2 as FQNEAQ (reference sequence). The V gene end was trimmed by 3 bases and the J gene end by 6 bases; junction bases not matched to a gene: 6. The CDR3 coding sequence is TGTGCCAGCAGCTTTCAAAGGACAGGGGGCCCCGGGGAGCTGTTTTTT. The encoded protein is CASSFQRTGGPGELFF.

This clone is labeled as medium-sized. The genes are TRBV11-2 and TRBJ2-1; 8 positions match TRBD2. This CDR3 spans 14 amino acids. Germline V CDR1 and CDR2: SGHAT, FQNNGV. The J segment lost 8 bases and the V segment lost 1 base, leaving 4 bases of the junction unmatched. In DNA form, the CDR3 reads TGTGCCAGCAGCTTAGGTCTGCGGGGGGATGAGCAGTTCTTC. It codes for CASSLGLRGDEQFF.

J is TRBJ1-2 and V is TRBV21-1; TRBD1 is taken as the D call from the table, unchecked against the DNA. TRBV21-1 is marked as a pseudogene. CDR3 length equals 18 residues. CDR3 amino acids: CASSKDGPGRWVNYGYTF. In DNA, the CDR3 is TGTGCCAGCAGCAAAGATGGGCCAGGGCGTTGGGTTAACTATGGCTACACCTTC.

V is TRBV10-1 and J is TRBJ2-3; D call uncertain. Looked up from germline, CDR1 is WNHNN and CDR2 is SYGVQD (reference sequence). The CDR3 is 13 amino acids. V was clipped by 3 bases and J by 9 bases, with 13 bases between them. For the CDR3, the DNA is TGCGCCAGCAGTGAAACACTCAAGGGAACGCAGTATTTT. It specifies CASSETLKGTQYF.

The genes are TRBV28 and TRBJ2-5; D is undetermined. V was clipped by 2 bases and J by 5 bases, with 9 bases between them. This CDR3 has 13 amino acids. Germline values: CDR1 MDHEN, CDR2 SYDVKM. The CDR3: CASSLAFTETQYF. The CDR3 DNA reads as TGTGCCAGCAGTTTAGCCTTTACCGAGACCCAGTACTTC.

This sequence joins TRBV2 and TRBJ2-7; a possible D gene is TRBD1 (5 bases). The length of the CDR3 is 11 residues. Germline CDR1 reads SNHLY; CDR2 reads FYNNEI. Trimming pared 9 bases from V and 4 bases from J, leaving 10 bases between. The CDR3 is CARGRDYEQYF. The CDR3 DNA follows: TGTGCCAGAGGCAGGGATTACGAGCAGTACTTC.

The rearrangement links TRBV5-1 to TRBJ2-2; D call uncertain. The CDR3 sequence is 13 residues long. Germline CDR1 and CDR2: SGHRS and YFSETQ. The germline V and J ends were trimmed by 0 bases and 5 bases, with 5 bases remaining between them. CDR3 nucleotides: TGCGCCAGCAGCTTGGCTGGAACCGGGGAGCTGTTTTTT. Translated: CASSLAGTGELFF.

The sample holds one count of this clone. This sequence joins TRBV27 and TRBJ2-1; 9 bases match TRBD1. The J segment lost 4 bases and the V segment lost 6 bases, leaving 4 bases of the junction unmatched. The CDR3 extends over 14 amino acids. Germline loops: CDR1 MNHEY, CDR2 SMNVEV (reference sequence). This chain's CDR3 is CASRQGAGYNEQFF. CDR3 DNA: TGTGCCAGCAGACAGGGGGCGGGTTACAATGAGCAGTTCTTC.

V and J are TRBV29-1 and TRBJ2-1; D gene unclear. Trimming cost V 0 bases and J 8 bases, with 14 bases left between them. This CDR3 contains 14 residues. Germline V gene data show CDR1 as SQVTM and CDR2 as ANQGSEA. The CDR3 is CSVEDLYRRDEQFF. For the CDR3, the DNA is TGCAGCGTTGAAGACCTATATCGAAGGGATGAGCAGTTCTTC.

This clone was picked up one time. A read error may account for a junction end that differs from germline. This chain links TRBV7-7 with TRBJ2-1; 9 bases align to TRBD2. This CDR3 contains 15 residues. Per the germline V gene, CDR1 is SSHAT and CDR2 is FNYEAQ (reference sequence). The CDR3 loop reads CASSQTSGPYNEQFF. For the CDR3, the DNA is TGTGCTAGCAGCCAAACTAGCGGGCCTTACAATGAGCAGTTCTTC.

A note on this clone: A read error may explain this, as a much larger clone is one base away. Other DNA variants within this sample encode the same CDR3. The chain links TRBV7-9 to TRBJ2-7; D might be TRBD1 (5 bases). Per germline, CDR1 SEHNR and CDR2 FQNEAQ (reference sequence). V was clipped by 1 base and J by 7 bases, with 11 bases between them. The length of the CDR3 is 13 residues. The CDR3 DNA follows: TGTGCCAGCAGCTTAGAGGGCCAGGGTGAGCAGTACTTC. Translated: CASSLEGQGEQYF.

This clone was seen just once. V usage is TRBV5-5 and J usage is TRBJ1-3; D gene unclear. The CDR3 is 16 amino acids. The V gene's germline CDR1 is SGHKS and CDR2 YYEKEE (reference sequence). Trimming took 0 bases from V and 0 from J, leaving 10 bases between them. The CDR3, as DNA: TGTGCCAGCAGCTTGGTGTTCCGGAGCTCTGGAAACACCATATATTTT. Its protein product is CASSLVFRSSGNTIYF.

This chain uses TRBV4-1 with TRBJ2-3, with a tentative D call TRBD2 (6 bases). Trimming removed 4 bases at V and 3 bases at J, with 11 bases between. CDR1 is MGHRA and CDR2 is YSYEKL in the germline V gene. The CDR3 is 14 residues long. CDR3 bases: TGCGCCAGCAGCCGAGCGGGTACGACAGATACGCAGTATTTT. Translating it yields CASSRAGTTDTQYF.

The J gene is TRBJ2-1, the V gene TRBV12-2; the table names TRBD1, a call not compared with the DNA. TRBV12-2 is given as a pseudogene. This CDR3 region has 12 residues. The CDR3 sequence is CASRPGPHEQFF. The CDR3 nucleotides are TGTGCAAGTCGTCCAGGGCCTCATGAGCAGTTCTTC.

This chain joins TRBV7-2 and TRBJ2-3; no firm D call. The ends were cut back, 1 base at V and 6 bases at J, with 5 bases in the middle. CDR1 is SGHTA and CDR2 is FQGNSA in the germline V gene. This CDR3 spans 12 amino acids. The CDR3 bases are TGTGCCAGCAGCTTAGGATGGGATACGCAGTATTTT. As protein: CASSLGWDTQYF.

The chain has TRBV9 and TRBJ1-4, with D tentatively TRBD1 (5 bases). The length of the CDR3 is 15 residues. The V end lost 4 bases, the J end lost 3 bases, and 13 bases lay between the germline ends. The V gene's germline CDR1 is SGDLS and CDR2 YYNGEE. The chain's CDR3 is CASSTTGVPNEKLFF. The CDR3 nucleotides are TGTGCCAGCAGCACCACGGGGGTACCTAATGAAAAACTGTTTTTT. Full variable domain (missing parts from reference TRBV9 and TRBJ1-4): DSGVTQTPKHLITATGQRVTLRCSPRSGDLSVYWYQQSLDQGLQFLIQYYNGEERAKGNILERFSAQQFPDLHSELNLSSLELGDSALYFCASSTTGVPNEKLFFGSGTQLSVL.

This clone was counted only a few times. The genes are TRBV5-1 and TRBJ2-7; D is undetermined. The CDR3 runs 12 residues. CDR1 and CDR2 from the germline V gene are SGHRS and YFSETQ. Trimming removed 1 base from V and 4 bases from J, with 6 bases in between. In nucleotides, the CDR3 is TGCGCCAGCAGCTTGAACAGATACGAGCAGTACTTC. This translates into CASSLNRYEQYF. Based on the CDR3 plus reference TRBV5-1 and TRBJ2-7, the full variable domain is KAGVTQTPRYLIKTRGQQVTLSCSPISGHRSVSWYQQTPGQGLQFLFEYFSETQRNKGNFPGRFSGRQFSNSRSEMNVSTLELGDSALYLCASSLNRYEQYFGPGTRLTVT.

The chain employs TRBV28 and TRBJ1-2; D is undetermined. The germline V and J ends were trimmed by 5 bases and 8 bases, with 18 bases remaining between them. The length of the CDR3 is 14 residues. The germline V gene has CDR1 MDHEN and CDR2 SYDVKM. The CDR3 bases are TGTGCCAGCAGTCTAGACATACGGCTCTTGGGCTACACCTTC. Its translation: CASSLDIRLLGYTF.

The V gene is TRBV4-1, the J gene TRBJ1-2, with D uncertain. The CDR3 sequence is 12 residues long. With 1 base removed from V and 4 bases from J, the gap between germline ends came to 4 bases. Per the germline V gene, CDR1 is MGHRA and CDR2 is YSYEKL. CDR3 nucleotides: TGCGCCAGCAGCCAAGGAGCCTATGGCTACACCTTC. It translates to CASSQGAYGYTF.

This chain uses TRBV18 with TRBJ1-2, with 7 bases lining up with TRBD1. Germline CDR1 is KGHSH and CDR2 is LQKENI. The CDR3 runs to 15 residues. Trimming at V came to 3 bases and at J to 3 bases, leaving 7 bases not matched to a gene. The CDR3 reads CASSPRDRNYYGYTF. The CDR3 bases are TGTGCCAGCTCACCGCGGGACAGAAACTACTATGGCTACACCTTC.

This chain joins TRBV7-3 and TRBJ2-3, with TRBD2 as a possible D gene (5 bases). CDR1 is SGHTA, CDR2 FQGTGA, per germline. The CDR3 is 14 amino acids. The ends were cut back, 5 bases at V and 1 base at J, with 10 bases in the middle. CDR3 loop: CASSLYGGTDTQYF. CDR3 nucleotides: TGTGCCAGCAGCCTCTACGGGGGCACAGATACGCAGTATTTT.

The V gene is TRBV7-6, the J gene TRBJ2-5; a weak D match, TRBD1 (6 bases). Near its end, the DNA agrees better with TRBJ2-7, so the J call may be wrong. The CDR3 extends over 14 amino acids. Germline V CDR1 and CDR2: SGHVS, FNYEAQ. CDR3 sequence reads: CASSLEAGADEQYF. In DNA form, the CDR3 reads TGTGCCAGCAGCTTAGAGGCAGGGGCGGACGAGCAGTACTTC.

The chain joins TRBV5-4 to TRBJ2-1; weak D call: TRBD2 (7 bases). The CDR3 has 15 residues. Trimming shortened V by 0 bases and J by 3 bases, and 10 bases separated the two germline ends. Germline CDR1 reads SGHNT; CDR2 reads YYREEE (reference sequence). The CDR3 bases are TGTGCCAGCAGCTTGGAAGGGGGGGACTACAATGAGCAGTTCTTC. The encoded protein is CASSLEGGDYNEQFF.

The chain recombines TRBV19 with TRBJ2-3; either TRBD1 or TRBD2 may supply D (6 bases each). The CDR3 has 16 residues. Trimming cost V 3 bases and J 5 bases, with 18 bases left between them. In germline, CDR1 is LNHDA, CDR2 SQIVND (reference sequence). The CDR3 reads CASSIDIAEGVDTQYF. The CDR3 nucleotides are TGTGCCAGTAGTATTGACATAGCGGAGGGGGTAGATACGCAGTATTTT. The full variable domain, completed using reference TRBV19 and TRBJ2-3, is DGGITQSPKYLFRKEGQNVTLSCEQNLNHDAMYWYRQDPGQGLRLIYYSQIVNDFQKGDIAEGYSVSREKKESFPLTVTSAQKNPTAFYLCASSIDIAEGVDTQYFGPGTRLTVL.

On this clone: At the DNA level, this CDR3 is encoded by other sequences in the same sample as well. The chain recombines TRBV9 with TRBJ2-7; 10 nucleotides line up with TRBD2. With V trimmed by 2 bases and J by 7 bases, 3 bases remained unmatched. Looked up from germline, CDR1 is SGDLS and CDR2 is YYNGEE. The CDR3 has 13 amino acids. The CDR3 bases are TGTGCCAGCAGCGTGAGCGGGGGGGAAGAGCAGTACTTC. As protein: CASSVSGGEEQYF.

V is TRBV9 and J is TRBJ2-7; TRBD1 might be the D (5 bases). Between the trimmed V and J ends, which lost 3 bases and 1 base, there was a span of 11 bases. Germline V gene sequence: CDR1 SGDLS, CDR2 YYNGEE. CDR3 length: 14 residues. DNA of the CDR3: TGTGCCAGCAGCGCAGGAGACAGTTCCTACGAGCAGTACTTC. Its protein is CASSAGDSSYEQYF.

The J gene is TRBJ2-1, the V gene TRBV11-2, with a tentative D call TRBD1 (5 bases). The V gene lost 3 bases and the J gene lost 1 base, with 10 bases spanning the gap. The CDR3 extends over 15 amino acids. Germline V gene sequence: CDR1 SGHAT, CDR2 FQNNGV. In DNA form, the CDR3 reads TGTGCCAGCAGCTTGGGGCAGAGTTCCTACAATGAGCAGTTCTTC. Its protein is CASSLGQSSYNEQFF.